This T cell receptor beta chain was found in a study of control samples from healthy donors and cancer patients. This clone has only one observation. Data came from immunoSEQ multiplex PCR; TCRdb stores just in-frame clones and leaves some out. The table lists roughly 90,000 clones, 85% to 90% of them singletons. CDR1 and CDR2 (germline): LNHNV, YYDKDF (reference sequence). Trimming pared 0 bases from V and 1 base from J, leaving 10 bases between. The CDR3 is 16 amino acids. The sequenced sample consisted of PBMCs. The TCR was taken from a woman in her fifties or sixties with colorectal cancer. The genes are TRBV15 and TRBJ2-4; D is possibly TRBD1 or TRBD2 (5 bases each). DNA for the CDR3: TGTGCCACCAGCAGAGATTACGAGGGGGCCAAAAACATTCAGTACTTC. Its translation: CATSRDYEGAKNIQYF. The entire variable domain, with the rest obtained from reference TRBV15 and TRBJ2-4, is as follows: DAMVIQNPRYQVTQFGKPVTLSCSQTLNHNVMYWYQQKSSQAPKLLFHYYDKDFNNEADTPDNFQSRRPNTSFCFLDIRSPGLGDTAMYLCATSRDYEGAKNIQYFGAGTRLSVL.